Presented here are 5 T cell receptor beta chains from one specimen sequenced in a study of blood T cell repertoires in COVID-19. Repertoires were generated with immunoSEQ multiplex PCR, while TCRdb's copy carries only in-frame clones and drops some. The sample includes some 150,000 clones, around 75% seen only once; the top ten take 14%. Sequencing was done on a sample of peripheral blood. The receptors derive from a woman of 80 years or more with acute or convalescent COVID-19.

The chain links TRBV30 to TRBJ1-1; a possible D gene is TRBD1 (6 bases). Germline V gives CDR1 GTSNPN, CDR2 SVGIG (reference sequence). Trimming shortened V by 1 base and J by 4 bases, and 10 bases separated the two germline ends. The CDR3 contains 13 residues. The CDR3 nucleotides are TGTGCCTGGAGTGACAGGGTACGCACTGAAGCTTTCTTT. Translation: CAWSDRVRTEAFF.

J is TRBJ2-3 and V is TRBV7-6, with 12 bases matching TRBD1. This CDR3 has 16 amino acids. V lost 5 bases, J lost 1 base, and 4 bases stayed unmatched. CDR1 and CDR2 (germline): SGHVS, FNYEAQ. The CDR3 region is CASSQGTGGRTDTQYF. CDR3 DNA: TGTGCCAGCAGCCAAGGGACAGGGGGCCGCACAGATACGCAGTATTTT.

V usage is TRBV5-4 and J usage is TRBJ1-1, with D hard to call. Per the germline V gene, CDR1 is SGHNT and CDR2 is YYREEE (reference sequence). The CDR3 is 15 amino acids. V lost 2 bases to trimming and J lost 0 bases, with 11 bases between them. CDR3 bases: TGTGCCAGCAGCTTAAATCCAGCGGTGAACACTGAAGCTTTCTTT. Protein product: CASSLNPAVNTEAFF.

The CDR3 reads CASRIQGLYEQYF. The CDR3 DNA follows: TGTGCCAGCAGGATACAGGGTCTCTACGAGCAGTACTTC. This rearrangement joins TRBV11-2 to TRBJ2-7, with D possibly matching TRBD1 (6 bases). CDR1 is SGHAT and CDR2 is FQNNGV in the germline V gene. CDR3 length: 13 amino acids. V was trimmed by 6 bases and J by 3 bases, leaving 12 bases between them.

The chain couples TRBV3-1 (or the pseudogene TRBV3-2) to TRBJ2-3; D not resolved. The CDR3 covers 12 residues. Germline V gene data show CDR1 as LGHDT and CDR2 as YNNKEL (reference sequence). Between the trimmed V and J ends, which lost 1 base and 4 bases, there was a span of 3 bases. CDR3 loop: CASSQASDTQYF. The CDR3 region has the DNA TGTGCCAGCAGCCAAGCCTCAGATACGCAGTATTTT.